Sequencing of this TCR beta chain was carried out in a study of OX40 agonist ivuxolimab in advanced cancers. At the level of the study: Administration of intravenous ivuxolimab to patients occurred every 2 weeks at 0.01 to 10 mg/kg.

Profiling relied on immunoSEQ multiplex PCR, and the TCRdb table lists in-frame clones only, not all of them. The data hold 40,000 or so clones, with about 72% observed a single time. Germline CDR1 is LGHNA and CDR2 is YSLEER. Trimming removed 3 bases from V and 5 bases from J; junction bases left unmatched: 6. The CDR3 is 17 amino acids. If patients had autoimmune disease history or systemic immunosuppression, they were excluded. The input for sequencing was CD4+ or CD8+ T cells sorted from blood, taken in a trial of the OX40 agonist ivuxolimab. The TCR was taken from an adult with an advanced solid tumor such as melanoma, head and neck, liver or kidney cancer. J is TRBJ2-1 and V is TRBV4-3; TRBD2 aligns across 14 bases. CDR3 nucleotides: TGCGCCAGCAGCCACGTTGGACTAGCGGGGGGAAACAATGAGCAGTTCTTC. Its translation: CASSHVGLAGGNNEQFF.